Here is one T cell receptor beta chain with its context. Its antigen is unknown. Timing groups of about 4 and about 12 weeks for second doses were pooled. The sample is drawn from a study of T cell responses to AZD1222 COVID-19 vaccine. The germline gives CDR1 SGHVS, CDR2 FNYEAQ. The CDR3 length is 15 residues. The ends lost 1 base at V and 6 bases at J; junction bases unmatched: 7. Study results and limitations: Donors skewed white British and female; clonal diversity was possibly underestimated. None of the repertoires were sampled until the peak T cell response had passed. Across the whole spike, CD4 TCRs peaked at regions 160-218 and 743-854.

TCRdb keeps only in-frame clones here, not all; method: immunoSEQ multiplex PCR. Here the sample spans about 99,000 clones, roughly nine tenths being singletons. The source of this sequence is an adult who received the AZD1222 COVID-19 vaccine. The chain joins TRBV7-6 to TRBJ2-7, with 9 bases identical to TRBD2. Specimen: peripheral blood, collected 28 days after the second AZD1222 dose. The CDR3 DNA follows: TGTGCCAGCAGCTTAGGTCCTAGCGGGAACACCGAGCAGTACTTC. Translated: CASSLGPSGNTEQYF.